Below are 32 T cell receptor beta chains sequenced from a single sample in a study of CD8+ T cells in alopecia areata. Sequencing used cDNA as its template, made by extracting RNA and reverse transcribing it. Libraries were prepared by immunoSEQ multiplex PCR; TCRdb keeps only in-frame clonotypes and omits some of them. The table records 80,000 to 100,000 clones, roughly 47% of them present only once. Described treatment: oral pan-JAK inhibitor, 5-10 mg twice daily. Sample: CD8+ T cells sorted from blood, taken at week 24, from a patient treated with tofacitinib. The origin of the receptors is a human donor with alopecia areata.

The chain carries TRBV4-3 and TRBJ1-3, with TRBD1 as a possible D gene (6 bases). The CDR3 spans 16 residues. Germline V lookup: CDR1 LGHNA, CDR2 YSLEER. Trimming removed 0 bases at V and 2 bases at J, with 11 bases between. In nucleotides, the CDR3 is TGCGCCAGCAGCCAAGATGAATCAGGGGCTGGAAACACCATATATTTT. It translates to CASSQDESGAGNTIYF.

This chain joins TRBV29-1 and TRBJ2-3, with D perhaps matching TRBD2 (6 bases). The CDR3 is made up of 16 amino acids. Trimming removed 1 base at V and 4 bases at J, with 18 bases between. The V gene's germline CDR1 is SQVTM and CDR2 ANQGSEA. The DNA of the CDR3 is TGCAGCGTTGAAGGTCTGGGCGGGGATCGTGCAGATACGCAGTATTTT. Translated: CSVEGLGGDRADTQYF.

The chain joins TRBV4-1 to TRBJ2-1; 7 nucleotides agree with TRBD2. The J segment lost 5 bases and the V segment lost 2 bases, leaving 12 bases of the junction unmatched. The V gene's germline CDR1 is MGHRA and CDR2 YSYEKL. The CDR3 runs 17 residues. Here the CDR3 DNA reads TGCGCCAGCAGCCAAATGGTTGGGCGGGAGCGGAACAATGAGCAGTTCTTC. This encodes CASSQMVGRERNNEQFF.

V and J are TRBV15 and TRBJ2-1; 7 bases map to TRBD1. The germline V gene has CDR1 LNHNV and CDR2 YYDKDF (reference sequence). The CDR3 runs to 15 residues. Trimming cost V 6 bases and J 2 bases; bases outside gene matches: 7. CDR3 in DNA: TGTGCCACCAGTCAGACAGGGCCGCCCTACAATGAGCAGTTCTTC. Translation: CATSQTGPPYNEQFF.

This clone was detected a few times. The chain carries TRBV14 and TRBJ1-3; no reliable D call. The V gene lost 3 bases and the J gene lost 0 bases, with 6 bases spanning the gap. Germline values: CDR1 SGHDN, CDR2 FVKESK. The CDR3 is 14 amino acids. The chain's CDR3 is CASSHPHSGNTIYF. The CDR3 coding sequence is TGTGCCAGCAGCCATCCCCACTCTGGAAACACCATATATTTT.

V is TRBV27 and J is TRBJ1-1; D gene uncertain. CDR3 length equals 12 residues. The germline V gene encodes CDR1 MNHEY and CDR2 SMNVEV (reference sequence). V was shortened by 3 bases and J by 10 bases, with 12 bases between the two germline ends. The CDR3 loop reads CASSFPGRRAFF. The CDR3 bases are TGTGCCAGCAGTTTCCCCGGGAGGAGAGCTTTCTTT.

The V gene is TRBV7-2, the J gene TRBJ1-4, with TRBD1 as a possible D gene (6 bases). Germline V gives CDR1 SGHTA, CDR2 FQGNSA. The CDR3 contains 15 residues. The V and J ends lost 3 bases and 2 bases respectively, with 10 bases between them. The CDR3, as DNA: TGTGCCAGCAGCTTGGGGGCGCGTACTAATGAAAAACTGTTTTTT. Translation: CASSLGARTNEKLFF. The full variable domain, its missing parts supplied by reference TRBV7-2 and TRBJ1-4, is GAGVSQSPSNKVTEKGKDVELRCDPISGHTALYWYRQSLGQGLEFLIYFQGNSAPDKSGLPSDRFSAERTGGSVSTLTIQRTQQEDSAVYLCASSLGARTNEKLFFGSGTQLSVL.

This rearrangement joins TRBV29-1 to TRBJ2-7; D is unclear. Trimming cost V 0 bases and J 7 bases, with 13 bases left between them. This CDR3 is built from 13 residues. The germline V gene encodes CDR1 SQVTM and CDR2 ANQGSEA. In nucleotides, the CDR3 is TGCAGCGTTGAAGATCTTGACGGTCTGGAGCAGTACTTC. It yields the protein CSVEDLDGLEQYF.

The V and J genes are TRBV19 and TRBJ2-7; weak D call: TRBD2 (5 bases). The CDR3 runs to 12 residues. The V gene lost 4 bases and the J gene lost 4 bases, with 8 bases spanning the gap. Germline V CDR1 and CDR2: LNHDA, SQIVND (reference sequence). The CDR3 DNA reads as TGTGCCAGTAGTAGTGGAGGATACGAGCAGTACTTC. Its translation is CASSSGGYEQYF.

The chain couples TRBV13 to TRBJ2-7; D is perhaps TRBD1 or TRBD2 (5 bases each). Germline V gives CDR1 PRHDT, CDR2 FYEKMQ (reference sequence). CDR3 length: 14 amino acids. V was shortened by 5 bases and J by 6 bases, with 17 bases between the two germline ends. CDR3: CASSPGTRLGEQYF. CDR3 in DNA: TGTGCCAGCAGCCCTGGGACCCGTCTTGGCGAGCAGTACTTC.

The chain joins TRBV5-6 to TRBJ2-7; D might be TRBD1 or TRBD2, each matching 5 bases. V was pared by 4 bases and J by 1 base, with 12 bases between. The germline gives CDR1 SGHDT, CDR2 YYEEEE. The CDR3 is 14 amino acids. CDR3 coding DNA: TGTGCCAGCAGCCCCGGGTGGGGGTCCTACGAGCAGTACTTC. As protein: CASSPGWGSYEQYF. The full variable domain, rest sourced from reference TRBV5-6 and TRBJ2-7, is DAGVTQSPTHLIKTRGQQVTLRCSPKSGHDTVSWYQQALGQGPQFIFQYYEEEERQRGNFPDRFSGHQFPNYSSELNVNALLLGDSALYLCASSPGWGSYEQYFGPGTRLTVT.

This chain joins TRBV19 and TRBJ2-3, with 10 bases lining up with TRBD1. With 4 bases clipped from V and 4 bases from J, the junction kept 5 bases outside the gene matches. The V gene's germline CDR1 is LNHDA and CDR2 SQIVND (reference sequence). The CDR3 has 15 amino acids. The CDR3 reads CASSTGTGAPDTQYF. The CDR3 DNA sequence: TGTGCCAGTAGTACCGGGACAGGGGCCCCAGATACGCAGTATTTT. Using reference TRBV19 and TRBJ2-3 for the parts outside the CDR3, the full variable domain is DGGITQSPKYLFRKEGQNVTLSCEQNLNHDAMYWYRQDPGQGLRLIYYSQIVNDFQKGDIAEGYSVSREKKESFPLTVTSAQKNPTAFYLCASSTGTGAPDTQYFGPGTRLTVL.

The CDR3 is CASSQSSQLAGGLNEQFF. CDR3 nucleotides: TGCGCCAGCAGCCAATCTTCCCAACTAGCGGGAGGGCTCAATGAGCAGTTCTTC. The chain links TRBV4-3 to TRBJ2-1; 13 nucleotides align to TRBD2. In germline, CDR1 is LGHNA, CDR2 YSLEER. V lost 2 bases and J lost 6; bases outside the gene matches: 10. There are 18 residues in the CDR3.

The chain couples TRBV13 to TRBJ2-7, with D perhaps TRBD2 (6 bases). In germline, CDR1 is PRHDT, CDR2 FYEKMQ (reference sequence). CDR3 length: 14 amino acids. Trimming stripped 5 bases from V and 6 bases from J, with 17 bases between. CDR3 in amino acids: CASSSIEAGLEQYF. The CDR3 region has the DNA TGTGCCAGCAGCAGCATCGAAGCGGGCCTCGAGCAGTACTTC.

The chain carries TRBV6-6 and TRBJ2-6, with no clear D. V was cut by 2 bases and J by 2 bases, with 10 bases left in between. This CDR3 has 16 residues. The germline CDR1 and CDR2 sequences are MNHNY and SVGAGI (reference sequence). Written as DNA, the CDR3 is TGTGCCAGCAGTTACGGGGAAGGGCCTGGGGCCAACGTCCTGACTTTC. Residues: CASSYGEGPGANVLTF.

Only one count was recorded for this clone. The V and J genes are TRBV29-1 and TRBJ2-7; unclear D gene. CDR3 length equals 14 residues. Trimming removed 4 bases from V and 0 bases from J, with 13 bases in between. Germline V CDR1 and CDR2: SQVTM, ANQGSEA. CDR3 sequence (DNA): TGCAGCGTTGGTTTCGGGTGGGGCTCCTACGAGCAGTACTTC. It translates to CSVGFGWGSYEQYF.

The table lists this clone with many counts. The chain carries TRBV6-4 and TRBJ2-1; 11 bases fit TRBD2. The germline V gene has CDR1 MRHNA and CDR2 SNTAGT. The CDR3 is 15 residues long. The ends lost 5 bases at V and 5 bases at J; junction bases unmatched: 5. The CDR3 DNA is TGTGCCAGCAGTCCACTAGCGGGAGATAACAATGAGCAGTTCTTC. As protein: CASSPLAGDNNEQFF.

The V and J genes are TRBV27 and TRBJ2-7, with D possibly matching TRBD2 (5 bases). The length of the CDR3 is 14 residues. From germline, CDR1 is MNHEY and CDR2 SMNVEV (reference sequence). Trimming pared 1 base from V and 2 bases from J, leaving 9 bases between. This CDR3 is CASSLYGVPYEQYF. The CDR3 DNA reads TGTGCCAGCAGTTTATACGGGGTCCCCTACGAGCAGTACTTC.

The chain carries TRBV29-1 and TRBJ1-2; 9 nucleotides match TRBD1. Germline V lookup: CDR1 SQVTM, CDR2 ANQGSEA. Trimming removed 7 bases from V and 7 bases from J; junction bases left unmatched: 7. The CDR3 has 12 residues. CDR3: CSAPGQGSGYTF. CDR3 DNA sequence: TGCAGCGCTCCGGGACAGGGTAGTGGCTACACCTTC.

The CDR3 bases are TGTGCCAGCAGTTACTCCTCGGTGTATAGCAATCAGCCCCAGCATTTT. Encoded protein: CASSYSSVYSNQPQHF. The V gene is TRBV6-5, the J gene TRBJ1-5; the D is unclear. V was clipped by 0 bases and J by 0 bases, with 9 bases between them. CDR3 size: 16 residues. CDR1 MNHEY and CDR2 SVGAGI come from the germline V gene.

The DNA for the CDR3 is TGTGCCAGCAGCCCCCCGACTAGCCCCGGTGGGGAGCAGTACTTC. This encodes CASSPPTSPGGEQYF. The chain uses TRBV7-9 and TRBJ2-7; 7 nucleotides line up with TRBD2. This CDR3 spans 15 amino acids. Trimming removed 5 bases from V and 7 bases from J; junction bases left unmatched: 14. The germline V gene has CDR1 SEHNR and CDR2 FQNEAQ (reference sequence).

CDR3 nucleotides: TGTGCCAGCAGCTTGACAGGAATCGAGCAGTACTTC. Protein: CASSLTGIEQYF. The chain links TRBV6-6 to TRBJ2-7, with D perhaps TRBD1 (6 bases). This CDR3 comprises 12 residues. Per germline, CDR1 MNHNY and CDR2 SVGAGI (reference sequence). V lost 6 bases and J 6 bases, leaving 12 bases between the germline ends.

In this sample, this clone turned up a few times. The V and J genes are TRBV7-9 and TRBJ2-4, with D uncertain. The CDR3 length is 19 residues. The germline gives CDR1 SEHNR, CDR2 FQNEAQ (reference sequence). V was pared by 2 bases and J by 8 bases, with 28 bases between. CDR3: CASSLPLKAQVRQKDIQYF. The CDR3 DNA follows: TGTGCCAGCAGCTTACCCCTCAAAGCGCAAGTACGCCAAAAGGACATTCAGTACTTC.

Points on this clone: This likely stems from a read error, as it lies one base from a far larger clone. The sample has other DNA sequences that encode this CDR3 too. The chain recombines TRBV5-4 with TRBJ2-1; D may be TRBD2 (5 bases). The ends were cut back, 4 bases at V and 6 bases at J, with 11 bases in the middle. This CDR3 has 13 amino acids. Germline loops: CDR1 SGHNT, CDR2 YYREEE (reference sequence). CDR3 sequence (DNA): TGTGCCAGCAGCCAAGAGGGTTCCAATGAGCAGTTCTTC. Amino acids: CASSQEGSNEQFF. Complete variable domain (other parts from reference TRBV5-4 and TRBJ2-1): ETGVTQSPTHLIKTRGQQVTLRCSSQSGHNTVSWYQQALGQGPQFIFQYYREEENGRGNFPPRFSGLQFPNYSSELNVNALELDDSALYLCASSQEGSNEQFFGPGTRLTVL.

The CDR3 nucleotides are TGTGCCTGGAGGACGGGGTGGTCTGAAGCTTTCTTT. Amino acids: CAWRTGWSEAFF. The V and J genes are TRBV30 and TRBJ1-1; D is undetermined. The germline V gene encodes CDR1 GTSNPN and CDR2 SVGIG (reference sequence). The CDR3 runs to 12 residues. Trimming left V 3 bases short and J 6 bases short, with 11 bases between.

On this clone itself: Sequence at one end of the junction differs from germline and may be a read error. The V call is TRBV29-1, the J call TRBJ2-3, with D possibly TRBD1 on 6 matching bases. The CDR3 is 13 residues long. Germline-derived CDR1 and CDR2 are SQVTM and ANQGSEA. In DNA form, the CDR3 reads TGCAGCGTTGAACAGGGGAGCATAGATACGCAGTATTTT. The encoded protein is CSVEQGSIDTQYF.

The sample holds one count of this clone. The chain is built from TRBV4-1 and TRBJ2-1; 13 nucleotides agree with TRBD2. With 4 bases clipped from V and 16 bases from J, the junction kept 13 bases outside the gene matches. CDR1 is MGHRA, CDR2 YSYEKL, per germline. The CDR3 totals 15 residues. Here the CDR3 DNA reads TGCGCCAGCAGCCCTCGACTAGCGGGAGGACCCGGAGAATTCTTC. This translates into CASSPRLAGGPGEFF.

The chain uses TRBV29-1 and TRBJ2-2, with unresolved D. The V gene lost 6 bases and the J gene lost 7 bases, with 9 bases spanning the gap. Germline loops: CDR1 SQVTM, CDR2 ANQGSEA. The CDR3 totals 11 residues. The CDR3 DNA sequence: TGCAGCGTCCGAGCGCTCGGGGAGCTGTTTTTT. Translated, it gives CSVRALGELFF.

The chain has TRBV13 and TRBJ1-1; 7 bases agree with TRBD1. There are 14 residues in the CDR3. Unmatched junction bases numbered 3, after V lost 5 bases and J lost 0 bases. Germline lookup yields CDR1 PRHDT and CDR2 FYEKMQ (reference sequence). DNA for the CDR3: TGTGCCAGCAGCCCCGGGACAGTGAACACTGAAGCTTTCTTT. Translated: CASSPGTVNTEAFF.

The J gene is TRBJ2-3, the V gene TRBV27, with D possibly TRBD2 on 5 matching bases. Germline lookup yields CDR1 MNHEY and CDR2 SMNVEV (reference sequence). This CDR3 region has 13 residues. The V gene lost 5 bases and the J gene lost 1 base, with 7 bases spanning the gap. The DNA for the CDR3 is TGTGCCAGCAGTGAGGGAGGCACAGATACGCAGTATTTT. It codes for CASSEGGTDTQYF.

As to this clone: An end of the junction does not agree with germline; a read error may underlie this. The chain carries TRBV7-9 and TRBJ2-1, with D uncertain. CDR1 and CDR2 (germline): SEHNR, FQNEAQ (reference sequence). The CDR3 runs 11 residues. The CDR3 here is CASSLGAPWVF. CDR3 DNA: TGTGCCAGCAGCTTAGGTGCCCCATGGGTCTTC.

This clone has a handful of counts. This chain uses TRBV29-1 with TRBJ2-3; 9 bases are a match to TRBD1. The germline V gene encodes CDR1 SQVTM and CDR2 ANQGSEA. This CDR3 comprises 17 residues. With 7 bases clipped from V and 2 bases from J, the junction kept 16 bases outside the gene matches. This chain's CDR3 is CSAVGGGWTGATDTQYF. The CDR3 region has the DNA TGCAGCGCCGTCGGGGGAGGGTGGACAGGGGCCACAGATACGCAGTATTTT.